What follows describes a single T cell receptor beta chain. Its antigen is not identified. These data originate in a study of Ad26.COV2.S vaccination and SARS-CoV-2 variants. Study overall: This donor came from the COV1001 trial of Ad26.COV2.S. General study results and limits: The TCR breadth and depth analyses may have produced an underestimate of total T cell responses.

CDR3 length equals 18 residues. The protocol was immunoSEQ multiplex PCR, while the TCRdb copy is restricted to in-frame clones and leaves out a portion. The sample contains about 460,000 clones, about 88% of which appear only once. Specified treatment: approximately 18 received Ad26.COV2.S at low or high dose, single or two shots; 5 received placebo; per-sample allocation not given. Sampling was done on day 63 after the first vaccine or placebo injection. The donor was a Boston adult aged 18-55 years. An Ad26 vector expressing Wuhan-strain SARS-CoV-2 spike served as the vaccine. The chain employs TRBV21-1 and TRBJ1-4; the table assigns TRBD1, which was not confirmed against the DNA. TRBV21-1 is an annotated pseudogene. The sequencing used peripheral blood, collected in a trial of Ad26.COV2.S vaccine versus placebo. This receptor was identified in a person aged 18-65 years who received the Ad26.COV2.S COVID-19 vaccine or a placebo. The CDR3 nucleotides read TGTGCCAGCAGCAAAGGGCTTGGACAGGGGATGGCTAATGAAAAACTGTTTTTT. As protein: CASSKGLGQGMANEKLFF.